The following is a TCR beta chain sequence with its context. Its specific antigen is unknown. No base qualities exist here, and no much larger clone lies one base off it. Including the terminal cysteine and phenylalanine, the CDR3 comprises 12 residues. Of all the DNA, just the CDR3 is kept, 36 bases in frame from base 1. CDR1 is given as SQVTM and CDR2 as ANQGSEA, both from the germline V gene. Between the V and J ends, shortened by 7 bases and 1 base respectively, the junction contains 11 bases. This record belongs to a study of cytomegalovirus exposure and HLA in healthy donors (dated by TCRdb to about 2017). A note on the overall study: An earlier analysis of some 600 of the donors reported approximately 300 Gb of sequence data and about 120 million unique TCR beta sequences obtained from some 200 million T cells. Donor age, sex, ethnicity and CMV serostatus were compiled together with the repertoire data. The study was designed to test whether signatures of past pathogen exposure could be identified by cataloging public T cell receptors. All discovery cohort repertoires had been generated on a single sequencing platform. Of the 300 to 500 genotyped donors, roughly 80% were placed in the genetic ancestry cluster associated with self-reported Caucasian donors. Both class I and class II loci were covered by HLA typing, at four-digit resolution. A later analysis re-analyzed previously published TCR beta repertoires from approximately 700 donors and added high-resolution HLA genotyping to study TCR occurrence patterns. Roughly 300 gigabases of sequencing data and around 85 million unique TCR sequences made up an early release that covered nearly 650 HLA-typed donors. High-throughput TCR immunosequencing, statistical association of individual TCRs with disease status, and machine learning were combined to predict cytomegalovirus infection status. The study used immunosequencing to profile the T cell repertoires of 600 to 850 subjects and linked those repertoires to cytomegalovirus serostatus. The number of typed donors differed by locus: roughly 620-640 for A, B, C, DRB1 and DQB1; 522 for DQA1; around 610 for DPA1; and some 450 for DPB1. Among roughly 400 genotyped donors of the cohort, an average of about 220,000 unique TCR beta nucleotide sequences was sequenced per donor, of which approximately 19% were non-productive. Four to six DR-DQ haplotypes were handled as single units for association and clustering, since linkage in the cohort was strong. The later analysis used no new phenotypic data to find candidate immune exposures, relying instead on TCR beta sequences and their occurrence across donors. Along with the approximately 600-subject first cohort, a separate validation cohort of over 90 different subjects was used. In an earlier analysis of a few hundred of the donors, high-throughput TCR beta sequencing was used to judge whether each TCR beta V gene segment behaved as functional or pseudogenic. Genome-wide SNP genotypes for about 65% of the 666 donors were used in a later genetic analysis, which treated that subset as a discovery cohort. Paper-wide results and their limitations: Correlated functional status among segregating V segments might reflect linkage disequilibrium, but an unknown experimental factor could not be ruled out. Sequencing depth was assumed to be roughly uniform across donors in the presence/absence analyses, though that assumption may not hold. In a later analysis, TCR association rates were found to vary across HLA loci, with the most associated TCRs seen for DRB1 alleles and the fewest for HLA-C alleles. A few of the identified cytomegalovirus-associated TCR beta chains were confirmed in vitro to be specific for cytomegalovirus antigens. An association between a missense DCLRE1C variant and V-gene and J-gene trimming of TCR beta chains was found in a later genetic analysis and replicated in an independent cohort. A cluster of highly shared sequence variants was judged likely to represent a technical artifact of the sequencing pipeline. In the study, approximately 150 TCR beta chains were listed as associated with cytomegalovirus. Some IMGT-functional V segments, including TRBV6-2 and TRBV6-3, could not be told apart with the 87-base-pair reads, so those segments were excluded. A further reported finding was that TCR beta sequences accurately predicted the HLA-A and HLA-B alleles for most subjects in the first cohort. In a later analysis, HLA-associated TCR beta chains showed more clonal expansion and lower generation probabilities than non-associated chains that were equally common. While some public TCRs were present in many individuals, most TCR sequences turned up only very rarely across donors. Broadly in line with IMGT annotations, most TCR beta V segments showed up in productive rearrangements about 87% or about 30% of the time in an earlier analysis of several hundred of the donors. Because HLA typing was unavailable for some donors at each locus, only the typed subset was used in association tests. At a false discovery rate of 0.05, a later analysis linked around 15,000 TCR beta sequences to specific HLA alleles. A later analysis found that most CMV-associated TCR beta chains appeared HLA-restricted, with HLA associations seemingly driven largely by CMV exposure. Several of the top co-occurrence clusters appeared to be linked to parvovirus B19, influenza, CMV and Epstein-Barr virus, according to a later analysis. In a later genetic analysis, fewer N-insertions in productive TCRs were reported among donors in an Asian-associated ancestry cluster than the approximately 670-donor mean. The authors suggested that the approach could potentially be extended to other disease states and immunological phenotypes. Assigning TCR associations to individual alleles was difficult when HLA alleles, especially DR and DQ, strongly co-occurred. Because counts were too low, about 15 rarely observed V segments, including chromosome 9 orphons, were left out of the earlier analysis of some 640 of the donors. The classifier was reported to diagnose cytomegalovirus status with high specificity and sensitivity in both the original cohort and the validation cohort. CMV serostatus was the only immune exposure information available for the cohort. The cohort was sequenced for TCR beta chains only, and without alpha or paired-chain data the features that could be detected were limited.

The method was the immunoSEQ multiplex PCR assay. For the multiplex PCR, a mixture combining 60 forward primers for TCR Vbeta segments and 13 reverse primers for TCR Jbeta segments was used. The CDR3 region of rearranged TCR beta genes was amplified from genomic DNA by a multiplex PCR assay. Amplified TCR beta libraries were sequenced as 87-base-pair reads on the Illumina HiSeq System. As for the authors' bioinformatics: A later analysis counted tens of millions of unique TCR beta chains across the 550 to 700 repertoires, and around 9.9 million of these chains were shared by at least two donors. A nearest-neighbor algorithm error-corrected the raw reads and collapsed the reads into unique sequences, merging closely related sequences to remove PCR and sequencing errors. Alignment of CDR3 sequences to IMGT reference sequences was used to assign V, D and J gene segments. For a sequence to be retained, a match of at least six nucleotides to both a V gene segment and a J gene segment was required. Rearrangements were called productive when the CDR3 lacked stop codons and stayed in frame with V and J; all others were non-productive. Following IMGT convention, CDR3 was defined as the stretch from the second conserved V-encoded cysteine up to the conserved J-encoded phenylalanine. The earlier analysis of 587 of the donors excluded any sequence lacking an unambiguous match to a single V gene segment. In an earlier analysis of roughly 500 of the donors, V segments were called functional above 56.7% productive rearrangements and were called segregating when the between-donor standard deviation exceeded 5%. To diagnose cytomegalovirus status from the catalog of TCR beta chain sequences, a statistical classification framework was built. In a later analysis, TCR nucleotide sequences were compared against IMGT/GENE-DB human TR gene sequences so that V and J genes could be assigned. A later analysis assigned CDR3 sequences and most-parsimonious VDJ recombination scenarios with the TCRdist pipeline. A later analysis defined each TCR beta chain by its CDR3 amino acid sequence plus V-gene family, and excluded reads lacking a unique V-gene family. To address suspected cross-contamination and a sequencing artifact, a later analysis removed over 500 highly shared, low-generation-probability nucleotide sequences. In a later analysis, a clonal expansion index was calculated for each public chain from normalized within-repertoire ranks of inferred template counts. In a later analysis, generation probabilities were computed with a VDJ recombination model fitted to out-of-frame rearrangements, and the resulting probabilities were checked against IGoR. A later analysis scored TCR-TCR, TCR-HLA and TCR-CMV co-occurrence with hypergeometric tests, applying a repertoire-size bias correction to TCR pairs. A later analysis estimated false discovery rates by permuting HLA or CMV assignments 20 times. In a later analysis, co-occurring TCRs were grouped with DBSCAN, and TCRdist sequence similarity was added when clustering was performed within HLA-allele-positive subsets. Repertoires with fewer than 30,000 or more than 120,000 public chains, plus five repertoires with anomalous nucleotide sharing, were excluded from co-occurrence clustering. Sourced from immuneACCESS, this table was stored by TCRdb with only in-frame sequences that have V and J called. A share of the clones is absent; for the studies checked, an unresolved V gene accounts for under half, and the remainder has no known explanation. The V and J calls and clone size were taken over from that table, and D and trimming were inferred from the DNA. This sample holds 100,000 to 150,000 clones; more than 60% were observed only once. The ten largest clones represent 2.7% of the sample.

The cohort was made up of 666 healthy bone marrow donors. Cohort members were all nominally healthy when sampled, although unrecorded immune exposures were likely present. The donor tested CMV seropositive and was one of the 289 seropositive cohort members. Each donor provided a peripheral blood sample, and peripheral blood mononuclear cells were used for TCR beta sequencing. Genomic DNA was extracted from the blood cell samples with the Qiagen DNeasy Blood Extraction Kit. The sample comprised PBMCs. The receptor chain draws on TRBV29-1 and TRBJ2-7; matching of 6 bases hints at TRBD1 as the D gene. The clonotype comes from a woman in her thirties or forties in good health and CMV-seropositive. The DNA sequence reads TGCAGCGCAACAGGGTTTTCCTACGAGCAGTACTTC. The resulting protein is CSATGFSYEQYF.